This T cell receptor (beta chain) was sequenced in a study of cytomegalovirus exposure and HLA in healthy donors. Primers included in the PCR were 60 Vbeta and 13 Jbeta primers. The data were produced by immunoSEQ multiplex PCR, yet TCRdb's version contains in-frame clones alone and is incomplete. In the table there are around 150,000 clones, 73% of which are singletons. Nominal health characterized the donors when sampled, though unrecorded immune exposures were likely. Looked up from germline, CDR1 is SQVTM and CDR2 is ANQGSEA. The V and J ends lost 1 base and 6 bases respectively, with 13 bases between them. The CDR3 has 14 residues.

The specimen sequenced was PBMCs. The sequence was collected from a human donor in good health. V gene TRBV29-1 combines with J gene TRBJ2-1; a weak D match, TRBD2 (6 bases). CDR3 in DNA: TGCAGCGTTGAAGCTCGGCGGGGCCGCAATGAGCAGTTCTTC. The encoded protein is CSVEARRGRNEQFF.